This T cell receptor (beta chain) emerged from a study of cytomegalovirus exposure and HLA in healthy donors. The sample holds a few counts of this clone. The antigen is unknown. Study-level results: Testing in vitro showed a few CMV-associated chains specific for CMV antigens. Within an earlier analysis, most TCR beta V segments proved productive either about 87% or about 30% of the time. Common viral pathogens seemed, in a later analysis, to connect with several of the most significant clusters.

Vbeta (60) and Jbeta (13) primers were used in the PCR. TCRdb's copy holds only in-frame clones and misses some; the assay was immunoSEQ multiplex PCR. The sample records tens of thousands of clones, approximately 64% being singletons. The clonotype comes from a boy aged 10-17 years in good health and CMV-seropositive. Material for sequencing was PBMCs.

CDR3 DNA sequence: TGCGCCAGCAGCGAGCTTGTGAACACCGGGGAGCTGTTTTTT. Translated: CASSELVNTGELFF. This chain joins TRBV5-1 and TRBJ2-2; D uncertain. The V gene lost 4 bases and the J gene lost 1 base, with 8 bases spanning the gap. Germline CDR1 and CDR2: SGHRS and YFSETQ. CDR3 length: 14 amino acids.